One sample yielded the 28 T cell receptor beta chains listed below, sequenced in a study of blood T cell repertoires in COVID-19. Profiled with immunoSEQ multiplex PCR; TCRdb holds only in-frame clones, not every one. The sample consists of tens of thousands of clones, 60% to 80% of them appearing once. Sequencing input: peripheral blood. The receptors stem from a human donor with active or convalescent COVID-19. The donor label of this sample is uncertain.

The gene calls are TRBV7-3 and TRBJ2-5; possible D gene TRBD2, 6 bases. Between the trimmed V and J ends, which lost 5 bases and 5 bases, there was a span of 15 bases. This CDR3 spans 14 amino acids. CDR1 SGHTA and CDR2 FQGTGA come from the germline V gene. The CDR3 DNA follows: TGTGCCAGCAGCCAGAGGGTTCGGGGGGAGACCCAGTACTTC. The encoded protein is CASSQRVRGETQYF.

The gene calls are TRBV4-1 and TRBJ2-5; D is undetermined. This CDR3 has 15 residues. Trimming pared 1 base from V and 2 bases from J, leaving 11 bases between. The germline gives CDR1 MGHRA, CDR2 YSYEKL. CDR3 sequence (DNA): TGCGCCAGCAGCCAAGCCGGTCCCAATCAAGAGACCCAGTACTTC. Translating gives CASSQAGPNQETQYF.

The V and J genes are TRBV30 and TRBJ2-7; tentatively, D is TRBD2 (6 bases). The CDR3 length is 12 residues. The ends were cut back, 0 bases at V and 10 bases at J, with 13 bases in the middle. Germline values: CDR1 GTSNPN, CDR2 SVGIG (reference sequence). The CDR3 nucleotides are TGTGCCTGGAGTGTAAGTCGGGAGCTACAGTACTTC. Amino acids: CAWSVSRELQYF.

The chain employs TRBV5-4 and TRBJ2-1; D is perhaps TRBD1 (5 bases). Looked up from germline, CDR1 is SGHNT and CDR2 is YYREEE (reference sequence). CDR3 size: 14 residues. V was shortened by 1 base and J by 10 bases, with 15 bases between the two germline ends. CDR3 sequence reads: CASSLYRVGREQFF. The CDR3 bases are TGTGCCAGCAGCTTGTATCGGGTGGGGCGAGAGCAGTTCTTC.

This chain's CDR3 is CASSQELAGHVNTQYF. The CDR3 DNA sequence: TGCGCCAGCAGCCAAGAACTAGCGGGGCACGTGAATACGCAGTATTTT. The V gene is TRBV4-3, the J gene TRBJ2-3, with 10 positions matching TRBD2. Trimming cost V 0 bases and J 7 bases; bases outside gene matches: 7. CDR1 LGHNA and CDR2 YSLEER come from the germline V gene. This CDR3 is built from 16 residues.

V usage is TRBV9 and J usage is TRBJ1-3, with a weak D call TRBD1 (5 bases). Germline CDR1 is SGDLS and CDR2 is YYNGEE. This CDR3 comprises 15 residues. The V end was cut by 2 bases, the J end by 4 bases, with 13 bases between. The chain's CDR3 is CASSVRGLGGNTIYF. The CDR3 DNA is TGTGCCAGCAGCGTTCGGGGGTTGGGAGGAAACACCATATATTTT.

This chain links TRBV5-1 with TRBJ1-2, with a tentative D call TRBD1 (6 bases). CDR1 and CDR2 (germline): SGHRS, YFSETQ. V was clipped by 5 bases and J by 5 bases, with 13 bases between them. CDR3 size: 13 residues. The CDR3 sequence: CASREQGPYGYTF. CDR3 in DNA: TGCGCCAGCAGAGAACAGGGTCCTTATGGCTACACCTTC.

The rearrangement links TRBV4-1 to TRBJ2-2, with 9 bases fitting TRBD1. The V segment lost 0 bases and the J segment 6 bases; nucleotides outside the gene matches: 8. Germline CDR1 and CDR2: MGHRA and YSYEKL. The CDR3 is 17 residues long. CDR3 sequence reads: CASSQEDRGSYAGELFF. In DNA form, the CDR3 reads TGCGCCAGCAGCCAAGAGGACAGGGGAAGCTACGCCGGGGAGCTGTTTTTT.

This clone was seen a single time. This chain uses TRBV19 with TRBJ1-1, with D uncertain. Trimming cost V 5 bases and J 4 bases, with 11 bases left between them. CDR3 length: 13 amino acids. Germline loops: CDR1 LNHDA, CDR2 SQIVND (reference sequence). CDR3 region: CASSPFPGTEAFF. Written as DNA, the CDR3 is TGTGCCAGTAGTCCCTTCCCAGGCACTGAAGCTTTCTTT.

The chain employs TRBV30 and TRBJ2-1; D not resolved. There are 12 residues in the CDR3. The V gene lost 0 bases and the J gene lost 10 bases, with 10 bases spanning the gap. The germline V gene has CDR1 GTSNPN and CDR2 SVGIG (reference sequence). This chain's CDR3 is CAWSVLKAEQFF. For the CDR3, the DNA is TGTGCCTGGAGTGTACTGAAAGCGGAGCAGTTCTTC.

CDR3 region: CASQQGQGPYEQYF. CDR3 coding DNA: TGTGCCAGCCAGCAGGGCCAGGGCCCCTACGAGCAGTACTTC. This chain uses TRBV21-1 with TRBJ2-7; the D call TRBD1 from the table was never checked on the DNA. TRBV21-1 is described as a pseudogene. The CDR3 totals 14 residues.

The chain links TRBV7-2 to TRBJ2-2, with D possibly TRBD2 on 6 matching bases. The CDR3 is 14 amino acids. The germline CDR1 and CDR2 sequences are SGHTA and FQGNSA. Between the trimmed V and J ends, which lost 7 bases and 7 bases, there was a span of 16 bases. The CDR3 nucleotides read TGTGCCAGCATACGGGGAGCGGGCAACGGGGAGCTGTTTTTT. Protein sequence: CASIRGAGNGELFF.

The rearrangement uses TRBV19 and TRBJ2-7; weak D call: TRBD1 (5 bases). Trimming shortened V by 4 bases and J by 5 bases, and 18 bases separated the two germline ends. CDR3 size: 15 residues. Germline assignment: CDR1 LNHDA and CDR2 SQIVND (reference sequence). CDR3 DNA: TGTGCCAGTAGTACCGACAGTACCTACGTCGACGAGCAGTACTTC. It yields the protein CASSTDSTYVDEQYF.

This chain joins TRBV5-4 and TRBJ2-1; D perhaps matches TRBD1 (6 bases). The germline V gene has CDR1 SGHNT and CDR2 YYREEE (reference sequence). V lost 3 bases and J 3 bases, leaving 19 bases between the germline ends. The CDR3 extends over 17 amino acids. CDR3 amino acids: CASSSKMGATDYNEQFF. The DNA for the CDR3 is TGTGCCAGCAGCTCGAAGATGGGGGCTACGGACTACAATGAGCAGTTCTTC. Using reference TRBV5-4 and TRBJ2-1 for the parts outside the CDR3, the full variable domain is ETGVTQSPTHLIKTRGQQVTLRCSSQSGHNTVSWYQQALGQGPQFIFQYYREEENGRGNFPPRFSGLQFPNYSSELNVNALELDDSALYLCASSSKMGATDYNEQFFGPGTRLTVL.

The chain is built from TRBV5-1 and TRBJ1-5; 7 nucleotides line up with TRBD1. Germline V gene lookup returns CDR1 SGHRS and CDR2 YFSETQ. The CDR3 totals 14 residues. The junction had 5 bases not matched to a gene; V was cut back by 3 bases and J by 5 bases. The CDR3 loop reads CASSSRDSYQPQHF. For the CDR3, the DNA is TGCGCCAGCAGCTCCCGGGACAGTTATCAGCCCCAGCATTTT.

The chain is built from TRBV2 and TRBJ2-7, with 10 bases fitting TRBD1. Unmatched junction bases numbered 15, after V lost 6 bases and J lost 4 bases. The CDR3 consists of 17 residues. Germline V gives CDR1 SNHLY, CDR2 FYNNEI. The CDR3 sequence: CASRASTGGAEKYEQYF. In nucleotides, the CDR3 is TGTGCCAGCAGAGCGTCGACAGGGGGCGCTGAGAAGTACGAGCAGTACTTC.

The J gene is TRBJ2-7, the V gene TRBV7-2, with 7 bases lining up with TRBD1. The CDR3 extends over 15 amino acids. In germline, CDR1 is SGHTA, CDR2 FQGNSA. J lost 3 bases, V lost 2 bases, and 7 bases had no gene match. For the CDR3, the DNA is TGTGCCAGCAGCTTAACTGAGGGGGCGGTCTACGAGCAGTACTTC. This gives the protein CASSLTEGAVYEQYF.

The V call is TRBV30, the J call TRBJ1-5, with a tentative D call TRBD1 (6 bases). CDR1 is GTSNPN and CDR2 is SVGIG in the germline V gene (reference sequence). The CDR3 consists of 14 residues. The V end lost 0 bases, the J end lost 4 bases, and 10 bases lay between the germline ends. The CDR3 DNA reads TGTGCCTGGAGTGTGGGGACATCGAATCAGCCCCAGCATTTT. Amino acids: CAWSVGTSNQPQHF.

The chain uses TRBV10-3 and TRBJ1-4, with TRBD1 matching over 9 bases. Germline V gene sequence: CDR1 ENHRY, CDR2 SYGVKD. Germline trimming cut 10 bases from V and 0 bases from J; bases unmatched to any gene: 9. This CDR3 comprises 16 residues. CDR3 DNA sequence: TGTGCCACCTGGGACAGGGAAGTTTCAACTAATGAAAAACTGTTTTTT. Protein: CATWDREVSTNEKLFF.

This chain connects TRBV5-6 to TRBJ1-5; D gene uncertain. The germline gives CDR1 SGHDT, CDR2 YYEEEE. CDR3 size: 12 residues. Trimming took 1 base from V and 6 from J, leaving 5 bases between them. In DNA form, the CDR3 reads TGTGCCAGCAGCTTGCGCGGTCAGCCCCAGCATTTT. This codes for CASSLRGQPQHF.

The rearrangement links TRBV24-1 to TRBJ1-2; the D gene is possibly TRBD1 (5 bases). V dropped 2 bases and J dropped 4 bases, with 10 bases sitting between them. The CDR3 sequence is 14 residues long. Germline CDR1 reads KGHDR; CDR2 reads SFDVKD. DNA for the CDR3: TGTGCCACCAGTGATTCGGGACTGCTCTATGGCTACACCTTC. Residues: CATSDSGLLYGYTF.

The chain joins TRBV18 to TRBJ2-5; D is ambiguous. The CDR3 has 12 amino acids. Germline V gene sequence: CDR1 KGHSH, CDR2 LQKENI. V lost 6 bases and J 0 bases, leaving 5 bases between the germline ends. The CDR3 is CASSLDQETQYF. CDR3 DNA sequence: TGTGCCAGCTCCCTAGACCAAGAGACCCAGTACTTC.

The CDR3 nucleotides read TGTGCCAGCAGCTTGGGACGGAGTGGTGCTAATGAAAAACTGTTTTTT. It specifies CASSLGRSGANEKLFF. The rearrangement uses TRBV5-4 and TRBJ1-4; D gene ambiguous. CDR1 SGHNT and CDR2 YYREEE come from the germline V gene (reference sequence). This CDR3 spans 16 amino acids. Trimming took off 0 bases at V and 3 bases at J, with 12 bases between the two ends.

V gene TRBV24-1 combines with J gene TRBJ1-1, with 7 bases aligning to TRBD1. The CDR3 runs 15 residues. Trimming cost V 7 bases and J 1 base; bases outside gene matches: 8. Germline V gene data show CDR1 as KGHDR and CDR2 as SFDVKD. The CDR3 loop reads CATRNQGEGNTEAFF. The CDR3 DNA is TGTGCCACCAGGAACCAGGGGGAAGGGAACACTGAAGCTTTCTTT.

The chain carries TRBV7-7 and TRBJ2-3; D unresolved. Germline V gene lookup returns CDR1 SSHAT and CDR2 FNYEAQ (reference sequence). The CDR3 consists of 14 residues. Trimming removed 6 bases from V and 0 bases from J, with 10 bases in between. CDR3 residues: CASSSSGSTDTQYF. CDR3 DNA sequence: TGTGCCAGCAGTTCTAGTGGGAGCACAGATACGCAGTATTTT.

The chain uses TRBV7-9 and TRBJ1-5, with D hard to call. Trimming shortened V by 1 base and J by 0 bases, and 7 bases separated the two germline ends. This CDR3 spans 15 amino acids. Per germline, CDR1 SEHNR and CDR2 FQNEAQ (reference sequence). CDR3 sequence: CASSLGAYSNQPQHF. The CDR3 DNA reads as TGTGCCAGCAGCTTAGGAGCTTATAGCAATCAGCCCCAGCATTTT. The variable domain in full, with the rest retrieved from reference TRBV7-9 and TRBJ1-5, is DTGVSQNPRHKITKRGQNVTFRCDPISEHNRLYWYRQTLGQGPEFLTYFQNEAQLEKSRLLSDRFSAERPKGSFSTLEIQRTEQGDSAMYLCASSLGAYSNQPQHFGDGTRLSIL.

This chain joins TRBV7-2 and TRBJ1-1; TRBD1 matches 11 bases. This CDR3 has 14 residues. The germline V gene encodes CDR1 SGHTA and CDR2 FQGNSA. Losses at the gene ends were 5 bases for V and 4 bases for J; bases not matched to a gene: 3. The CDR3 DNA sequence: TGTGCCAGCAGCGGACAGGGGGCGGGCACTGAAGCTTTCTTT. Its protein is CASSGQGAGTEAFF.

Of note for this clone: Additional DNA sequences in this sample encode the identical CDR3. The J gene is TRBJ1-3, the V gene TRBV3-1 (or the pseudogene TRBV3-2); perhaps TRBD1 as D (5 bases). V lost 5 bases to trimming and J lost 4 bases, with 9 bases between them. The CDR3 contains 13 residues. CDR1 is LGHDT and CDR2 is YNNKEL in the germline V gene (reference sequence). CDR3 amino acids: CASSSGNGNTIYF. CDR3 in DNA: TGTGCCAGCAGCTCAGGGAACGGAAACACCATATATTTT.